This entry features one T cell receptor (beta chain) sequence. The data are from a study of control samples from healthy donors and cancer patients. V was cut by 1 base and J by 6 bases, with 7 bases left in between. This CDR3 has 14 residues. The germline gives CDR1 SEHNR, CDR2 FQNEAQ (reference sequence). Sequenced by immunoSEQ multiplex PCR; TCRdb stores in-frame clones only, minus some. The table lists about 57,000 clones, around 93% of them singletons. Sample: PBMCs. V usage is TRBV7-9 and J usage is TRBJ1-6; D is unclear. The sequence was collected from a man aged 25 to 40 with colorectal cancer. The CDR3 here is CASSLDGFNSPLHF. The CDR3 DNA follows: TGTGCCAGCAGCTTAGACGGGTTTAATTCACCCCTCCACTTT.